The next 20 T cell receptor beta chains were all read from a single sample in a study of response to subunit inactivated influenza vaccine (dated by TCRdb to about 2018). Receptor amplification or capture employed RT-PCR. Sequencing was performed on an Illumina HiSeq 2500. TCRdb trimmed the raw reads at Q25, called clones with MiXCR and kept productive beta chains. One record per CDR3 amino acid sequence lists the most common genes and DNA. The sample includes fewer than 800,000 distinct CDR3 sequences, with around 14% observed a single time. Approximately 10% of the sample belongs to the ten largest clones. The sample here was PBMCs from blood, taken about 12 days after vaccination. These receptor sequences come from a middle-aged man who received an inactivated influenza vaccine. Donor details come from another sample of the same person, matched by shared clones.

V is TRBV6-2 or TRBV6-3 and J is TRBJ1-5, with D possibly matching TRBD1 (6 bases). Germline V gene data show CDR1 as MNHEY and CDR2 as SVGEGT. This CDR3 has 13 amino acids. With 7 bases removed from V and 6 bases from J, the gap between germline ends came to 13 bases. CDR3 sequence reads: CASTDRRSQPQHF. The CDR3 DNA reads as TGTGCCAGCACCGACAGGAGAAGTCAGCCCCAGCATTTT.

This clonotype was seen a handful of times. The genes are TRBV6-6 and TRBJ2-1; 8 nucleotides align to TRBD1. Germline trimming cut 5 bases from V and 15 bases from J; bases unmatched to any gene: 6. Germline V CDR1 and CDR2: MNHNY, SVGAGI (reference sequence). CDR3 length: 11 residues. Here the CDR3 reads CASSRRDRPFF. DNA of the CDR3: TGTGCCAGCAGTCGCCGGGACAGGCCGTTCTTC.

The chain joins TRBV27 to TRBJ2-3; 11 bases fit TRBD2. Germline CDR1 is MNHEY and CDR2 is SMNVEV (reference sequence). The CDR3 runs 16 residues. V was clipped by 3 bases and J by 9 bases; unmatched bases: 11. The DNA for the CDR3 is TGTGCCAGCAGTTTCCGCGGGACTAGCGGACGGGGGACGCAGTATTTT. Translated: CASSFRGTSGRGTQYF.

The chain employs TRBV7-8 and TRBJ2-2; 10 nucleotides align to TRBD2. The germline gives CDR1 SGHVS, CDR2 FQNEAQ. The trim removed 1 base at V and 6 bases at J, leaving 5 bases unmatched. The CDR3 has 16 amino acids. CDR3 DNA sequence: TGTGCCAGCAGCTTAGATCTAGCGGGAGTATCCGGGGAGCTGTTTTTT. Amino acids: CASSLDLAGVSGELFF.

This chain connects TRBV5-1 to TRBJ2-5, with 9 positions matching TRBD1. Germline V gene lookup returns CDR1 SGHRS and CDR2 YFSETQ. The CDR3 is 15 amino acids. J was trimmed by 3 bases and V by 0 bases; bases with no gene match: 3. The CDR3 reads CASSLGTGEEETQYF. In DNA, the CDR3 is TGCGCCAGCAGCTTGGGGACAGGGGAAGAAGAGACCCAGTACTTC.

The J gene is TRBJ2-3, the V gene TRBV7-3; 7 nucleotides match TRBD1. V gave up 2 bases and J gave up 6 bases; unmatched junction bases: 5. The CDR3 length is 14 residues. Germline loops: CDR1 SGHTA, CDR2 FQGTGA. The CDR3 coding sequence is TGTGCCAGCAGCTTAGGACAGGAGACGGATACGCAGTATTTT. It translates to CASSLGQETDTQYF.

The chain joins TRBV2 to TRBJ2-2, with 8 nucleotides matching TRBD1. V trimming: 8 bases; J trimming: 0 bases; junction bases outside the gene matches: 2. Germline values: CDR1 SNHLY, CDR2 FYNNEI. The CDR3 extends over 14 amino acids. This CDR3 reads CASAGGSNTGELFF. The DNA of the CDR3 is TGTGCCAGCGCAGGGGGCTCGAACACCGGGGAGCTGTTTTTT.

The rearrangement links TRBV30 to TRBJ2-5, with 9 positions matching TRBD1. This CDR3 has 13 amino acids. Germline assignment: CDR1 GTSNPN and CDR2 SVGIG (reference sequence). J lost 5 bases, V lost 6 bases, and 7 bases had no gene match. This CDR3 reads CACPGTGKETQYF. The CDR3 DNA follows: TGTGCCTGCCCCGGGACAGGGAAGGAGACCCAGTACTTC.

This clonotype was found a few times. The rearrangement links TRBV7-2 to TRBJ2-1; perhaps TRBD2 as D (6 bases). The length of the CDR3 is 13 residues. V gave up 5 bases and J gave up 9 bases, with 14 bases separating them. CDR1 and CDR2 (germline): SGHTA, FQGNSA. The CDR3 here is CASSLPGSGEQFF. CDR3 in DNA: TGTGCCAGCAGCCTCCCCGGGAGCGGTGAGCAGTTCTTC.

This clonotype has a handful of counts. The rearrangement joins TRBV20-1 to TRBJ2-1, with D unresolved. V dropped 2 bases and J dropped 1 base, with 9 bases sitting between them. In germline, CDR1 is DFQATT, CDR2 SNEGSKA (reference sequence). This CDR3 spans 14 amino acids. CDR3 DNA sequence: TGCAGTGCTAGAAGTGACGGTTCCTACAATGAGCAGTTCTTC. It yields the protein CSARSDGSYNEQFF.

The V and J genes are TRBV6-2 or TRBV6-3 and TRBJ2-7; tentatively, D is TRBD1 (6 bases). V dropped 3 bases and J dropped 2 bases, with 14 bases sitting between them. The CDR3 length is 15 residues. Germline CDR1 is MNHEY and CDR2 is SVGEGT. As DNA, the CDR3 is TGTGCCAGCAGTTATACGGCAGGGGACGCCTACGAGCAGTACTTC. Translating it yields CASSYTAGDAYEQYF.

This clonotype was seen a few times. The CDR3 bases are TGTGCCATCACGGGACAGATCACAGATACGCAGTATTTT. This sequence encodes CAITGQITDTQYF. The gene calls are TRBV10-3 and TRBJ2-3; 7 positions agree with TRBD1. This CDR3 comprises 13 residues. Germline V gene lookup returns CDR1 ENHRY and CDR2 SYGVKD. V lost 7 bases to trimming and J lost 2 bases; unmatched junction nucleotides: 3.

The chain is built from TRBV7-2 and TRBJ2-3, with D perhaps matching TRBD2 (6 bases). Germline CDR1 SGHTA, CDR2 FQGNSA. With 1 base removed from V and 6 bases from J, the gap between germline ends came to 14 bases. CDR3 length equals 15 residues. This chain's CDR3 is CASSLVGGARDTQYF. Written as DNA, the CDR3 is TGTGCCAGCAGCTTAGTAGGAGGGGCGAGGGATACGCAGTATTTT.

The sample holds a few counts of this clonotype. As DNA, the CDR3 is TGTGCCAGCAGTTCGGGGGGCGGGGAGCTGTTTTTT. This translates into CASSSGGGELFF. This chain joins TRBV12-3 or TRBV12-4 and TRBJ2-2; 7 bases are a match to TRBD2. There are 12 residues in the CDR3. V shed 4 bases, J shed 7 bases, and the junction held 0 bases outside the gene matches.

This clonotype has just a few counts. V is TRBV9 and J is TRBJ2-1, with D perhaps TRBD1 (6 bases). The CDR3 consists of 16 residues. V lost 3 bases to trimming and J lost 3 bases, with 16 bases between them. Germline V gene sequence: CDR1 SGDLS, CDR2 YYNGEE. The CDR3 DNA is TGTGCCAGCAGCGGGACGACAGGTCACGGCTACAATGAGCAGTTCTTC. It codes for CASSGTTGHGYNEQFF.

This chain connects TRBV20-1 to TRBJ2-1; possible D gene TRBD1, 6 bases. The CDR3 runs to 16 residues. The V gene's germline CDR1 is DFQATT and CDR2 SNEGSKA (reference sequence). V lost 1 base to trimming and J lost 7 bases, with 20 bases between them. The CDR3 bases are TGCAGTGCTAGAGGAGGATTGAGGACAGTGGATAATGAGCAGTTCTTC. Translation: CSARGGLRTVDNEQFF.

V gene TRBV7-2 combines with J gene TRBJ2-5, with D possibly TRBD2 on 7 matching bases. The length of the CDR3 is 12 residues. The V end lost 5 bases, the J end lost 7 bases, and 11 bases lay between the germline ends. Germline CDR1 and CDR2: SGHTA and FQGNSA. The CDR3 region has the DNA TGTGCCAGCAGCCTAAGGGGGGGGACCCAGTACTTC. It specifies CASSLRGGTQYF.

This clonotype was found a few times. J is TRBJ1-6 and V is TRBV5-5; D is unclear. V was pared by 4 bases and J by 7 bases, with 6 bases between. The CDR3 is 12 residues long. Per the germline V gene, CDR1 is SGHKS and CDR2 is YYEKEE (reference sequence). As DNA, the CDR3 is TGTGCCAGCAGCGGCCAAAATTCACCCCTCCACTTT. Encoded protein: CASSGQNSPLHF.

A few counts support this clonotype. The V call is TRBV2, the J call TRBJ2-7; tentative D call: TRBD2 (6 bases). CDR3 size: 16 residues. CDR1 and CDR2 (germline): SNHLY, FYNNEI. V lost 6 bases, J lost 1 base, and 19 bases lay in between. CDR3: CASRGLWRGRSYEQYF. In DNA, the CDR3 is TGTGCCAGCAGGGGTCTATGGAGGGGACGTTCCTACGAGCAGTACTTC.

The CDR3 region is CASSFRLAGGSYEQYF. The CDR3 bases are TGTGCCAGCAGCTTTCGACTAGCGGGAGGTTCCTACGAGCAGTACTTC. The chain employs TRBV11-2 and TRBJ2-7, with TRBD2 matching 13 bases. There are 16 residues in the CDR3. The V and J ends lost 3 bases and 1 base, in that order; junction bases with no gene match: 3. Germline loops: CDR1 SGHAT, CDR2 FQNNGV.